This T cell receptor beta chain was identified during a study of PD-L1 blockade in urothelial cancer. A remark on this clone: A junction boundary mismatches the germline segment, possibly from a read error.

CDR3 length: 16 amino acids. Germline V lookup: CDR1 SGHNT, CDR2 YYREEE (reference sequence). The assay was immunoSEQ multiplex PCR, and TCRdb's table has in-frame clones only and misses some. Seen here are about 63,000 clones, roughly 81% observed once, and the top ten hold 4.5% to 6%. Time point given: pretreatment peripheral blood. Patients presented with locally advanced or metastatic urothelial carcinoma. This sample comprised PBMCs, obtained around atezolizumab (anti-PD-L1) treatment. This clonotype was sampled from a man aged 65 to 85 with urothelial cancer. The J gene is TRBJ1-4, the V gene TRBV5-4, with 7 nucleotides matching TRBD1. The CDR3 DNA reads TGTGCCAGCAGTTTGGATATAGGGGGCGGTGGGGAAAAACTGTTTTTT. Amino acid sequence: CASSLDIGGGGEKLFF.